This T cell receptor beta chain is drawn from a study of T cells after yellow fever vaccination. In germline, CDR1 is MNHEY, CDR2 SVGEGT. This CDR3 region has 14 residues. The ends were cut back, 5 bases at V and 9 bases at J, with 19 bases in the middle. Study outcomes and limitations: Some clonotypes were seen in both the CD4 and the CD8 compartments. These made up a small share and likely arose from convergent recombination. High-abundance clonotypes from the bulk population could contaminate FACS-sorted repertoires.

MiXCR, run by TCRdb on the 5' RACE reads, gives a single entry per CDR3 protein. There are tens of thousands of distinct CDR3 sequences in the sample; 6.5% to 9% occur only once, and about 40% lies in the top ten. This clonotype was found many times. What it binds is not known. The sequencing here drew on CD8+ T cells sorted from PBMCs, taken 15 days after the yellow fever booster vaccination. The rearrangement joins TRBV6-2 or TRBV6-3 to TRBJ2-5; possible D gene TRBD2, 6 bases. This sequence originates from a man younger than 45 who received the YFV17D yellow fever vaccine. This CDR3 is CASSGGTADGAQYF. In DNA, the CDR3 is TGTGCCAGCAGTGGAGGGACTGCCGACGGGGCCCAGTACTTC.